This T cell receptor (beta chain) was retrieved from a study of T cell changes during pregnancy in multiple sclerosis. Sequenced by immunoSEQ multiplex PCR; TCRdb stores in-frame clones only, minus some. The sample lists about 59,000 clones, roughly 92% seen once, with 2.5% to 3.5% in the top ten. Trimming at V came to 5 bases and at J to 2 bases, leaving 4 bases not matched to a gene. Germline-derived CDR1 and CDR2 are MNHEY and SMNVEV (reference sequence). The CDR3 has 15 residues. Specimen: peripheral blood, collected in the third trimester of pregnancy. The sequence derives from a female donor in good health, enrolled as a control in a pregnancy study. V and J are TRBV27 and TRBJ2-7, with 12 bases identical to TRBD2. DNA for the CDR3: TGTGCCAGCAGTCTGCTAGCGGGAGGGCCCTACGAGCAGTACTTC. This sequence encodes CASSLLAGGPYEQYF.